The 9 T cell receptor beta chains reported below all come from one sample, sequenced in a study of PD-1 blockade in classical Hodgkin lymphoma. Relapses following autologous stem cell transplantation were seen in all patients, with brentuximab vedotin exposure varying. Assay: immunoSEQ multiplex PCR; the TCRdb copy retains only in-frame clones and omits some. The profile shows about 40,000 clones, over 60% of them singletons. The sequenced sample was peripheral blood mononuclear cells (PBMCs), obtained at baseline. Receptors were obtained from a human donor with classical Hodgkin lymphoma.

This chain links TRBV9 with TRBJ2-7, with 10 positions matching TRBD2. Trimming cost V 3 bases and J 9 bases; bases outside gene matches: 9. The CDR3 runs 14 residues. Germline V CDR1 and CDR2: SGDLS, YYNGEE. CDR3 in amino acids: CASSAEPGLARQYF. The DNA of the CDR3 is TGTGCCAGCAGCGCTGAACCGGGACTAGCGAGGCAGTACTTC.

This chain links TRBV7-2 with TRBJ1-4; D possibly corresponds to TRBD1 (6 bases). CDR3 length: 13 residues. The germline gives CDR1 SGHTA, CDR2 FQGNSA. Trimming left V 3 bases short and J 7 bases short, with 9 bases between. CDR3 DNA sequence: TGTGCCAGCAGCTTTGGGGGCCTTGAAAAACTGTTTTTT. It yields the protein CASSFGGLEKLFF.

The CDR3, as DNA: TGTGCCAGTAGTATAGGCCGAATCAGGGGTCGGGGCCGCTATCAGCCCCAGCATTTT. Translating gives CASSIGRIRGRGRYQPQHF. The rearrangement links TRBV19 to TRBJ1-5, with D possibly TRBD1 on 6 matching bases. The V end lost 1 base, the J end lost 5 bases, and 24 bases lay between the germline ends. The germline V gene has CDR1 LNHDA and CDR2 SQIVND (reference sequence). The CDR3 runs 19 residues. Using reference TRBV19 and TRBJ1-5 for the parts outside the CDR3, the full variable domain is DGGITQSPKYLFRKEGQNVTLSCEQNLNHDAMYWYRQDPGQGLRLIYYSQIVNDFQKGDIAEGYSVSREKKESFPLTVTSAQKNPTAFYLCASSIGRIRGRGRYQPQHFGDGTRLSIL.

The rearrangement joins TRBV11-3 to TRBJ2-1; perhaps TRBD2 as D (6 bases). Germline CDR1 reads SGHNT; CDR2 reads YENEEA. V dropped 5 bases and J dropped 6 bases, with 8 bases sitting between them. The CDR3 has 12 residues. This chain's CDR3 is CASSALANEQFF. The CDR3 nucleotides are TGTGCCAGCAGCGCACTAGCCAATGAGCAGTTCTTC.

This sequence joins TRBV5-1 and TRBJ2-5; 7 nucleotides line up with TRBD1. The CDR3 covers 14 residues. The germline V gene encodes CDR1 SGHRS and CDR2 YFSETQ. V shed 0 bases, J shed 2 bases, and the junction held 1 base outside the gene matches. The CDR3 sequence is CASSLGGQQETQYF. Written as DNA, the CDR3 is TGCGCCAGCAGCTTGGGGGGACAGCAAGAGACCCAGTACTTC.

This chain connects TRBV6-1 to TRBJ1-5, with D possibly TRBD1 on 5 matching bases. This CDR3 has 17 residues. Germline loops: CDR1 MNHNS, CDR2 SASEGT. Trimming pared 1 base from V and 3 bases from J, leaving 16 bases between. This CDR3 is CASSEVLGAGTNQPQHF. The CDR3 DNA reads as TGTGCCAGCAGTGAAGTATTAGGCGCAGGGACCAATCAGCCCCAGCATTTT.

Of note for this clone: The CDR3 ends on some other residue instead of the conserved phenylalanine or tryptophan, so this is likely a read error. V usage is TRBV7-9 and J usage is TRBJ1-1; no definite D call. Germline CDR1 and CDR2: SEHNR and FQNEAQ (reference sequence). The CDR3 totals 12 residues. This CDR3 reads CASSLAVTGAFS. The CDR3, as DNA: TGTGCCAGCAGCTTAGCCGTTACTGGAGCTTTCTCT.

This chain joins TRBV28 and TRBJ2-7, with D perhaps TRBD2 (5 bases). Germline V gene data show CDR1 as MDHEN and CDR2 as SYDVKM. CDR3 length equals 14 residues. Trimming stripped 0 bases from V and 5 bases from J, with 11 bases between. For the CDR3, the DNA is TGTGCCAGCAGTTTATGGCCAGCGGAAAACGAGCAGTACTTC. This translates into CASSLWPAENEQYF. The entire variable domain, with the rest obtained from reference TRBV28 and TRBJ2-7, is as follows: DVKVTQSSRYLVKRTGEKVFLECVQDMDHENMFWYRQDPGLGLRLIYFSYDVKMKEKGDIPEGYSVSREKKERFSLILESASTNQTSMYLCASSLWPAENEQYFGPGTRLTVT.

The chain combines TRBV5-1 with TRBJ1-1, with 11 bases aligning to TRBD1. There are 16 residues in the CDR3. The junction had 8 bases not matched to a gene; V was cut back by 3 bases and J by 4 bases. The germline V gene encodes CDR1 SGHRS and CDR2 YFSETQ. CDR3 DNA sequence: TGCGCCAGCAGCTACGGACAGGGGGCAGGAGTCACTGAAGCTTTCTTT. Its protein product is CASSYGQGAGVTEAFF.